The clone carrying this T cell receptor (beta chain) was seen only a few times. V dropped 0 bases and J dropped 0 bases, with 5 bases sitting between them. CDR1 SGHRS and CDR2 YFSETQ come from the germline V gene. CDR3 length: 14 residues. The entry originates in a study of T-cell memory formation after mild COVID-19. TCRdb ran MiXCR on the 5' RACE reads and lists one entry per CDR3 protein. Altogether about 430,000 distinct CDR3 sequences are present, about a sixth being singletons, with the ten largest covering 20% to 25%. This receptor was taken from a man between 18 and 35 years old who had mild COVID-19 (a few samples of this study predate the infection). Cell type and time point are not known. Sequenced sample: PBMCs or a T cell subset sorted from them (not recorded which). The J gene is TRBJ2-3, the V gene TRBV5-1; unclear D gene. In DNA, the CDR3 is TGCGCCAGCAGCTTGGAGACCAGCACAGATACGCAGTATTTT. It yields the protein CASSLETSTDTQYF.